This is a list of T cell receptor beta chains from one sample in a study of tumor-infiltrating lymphocytes in primary liver carcinoma. From the multiplex PCR reads, TCRdb called clonotypes with MiXCR, one entry per CDR3 protein. This table holds tens of thousands of distinct CDR3 sequences, roughly three quarters found once. Sequencing was performed on liver tumor tissue from sampling region 5. Source of these receptors: a woman younger than 45 with primary liver carcinoma and hepatitis B virus infection. The conserved cysteine and the conserved F or W are not part of the CDR3 here. Each record gives: V gene, J gene, CDR3 protein.

>TRBV24-1|TRBJ2-1
DTSDRTGLDQF
>TRBV7-9|TRBJ2-2
ASSSTSPGKNTRELF
>TRBV28|TRBJ2-3
ARGFNSADTQY
>TRBV4-1|TRBJ2-3
ANSQVVTISGVDTQY
>TRBV28|TRBJ1-2
ASSYPGNNYDYA
>TRBV15|TRBJ2-1
AATRDYRSSYNEQF
>TRBV10-3|TRBJ2-1
AISPTMTRDEQF
>TRBV11-2|TRBJ2-7
ASSSLLGTVNSYMQY
>TRBV10-3|TRBJ2-7
AISEANYEQY
>TRBV7-2|TRBJ1-6
ASNLVEWALH
>TRBV11-2|TRBJ2-7
FSSLETRDLRGQY
>TRBV11-2|TRBJ2-5
ASSLERDTQY
>TRBV5-1|TRBJ2-7
PSSFSGRTSDQY
>TRBV5-1|TRBJ2-3
ASSLQGAADTQY
>TRBV11-2|TRBJ1-2
VSSLREANYGYT
>TRBV11-2|TRBJ2-5
ANSTRTGGAKGTQY
>TRBV5-4|TRBJ2-3
ASKSMGDTQY
>TRBV11-2|TRBJ1-2
ARSRRGRGNYGYT
>TRBV13|TRBJ2-1
ASSTGTGGAYNEQF
>TRBV5-6|TRBJ2-2
ASSLAHRITGELL
>TRBV7-8|TRBJ1-2
AISLRGGGYDYT
>TRBV5-6|TRBJ1-1
ASSFCGRRGTF
>TRBV4-2|TRBJ2-5
ASSQDRETQY
>TRBV7-3|TRBJ2-1
ASSLTSGTNNEQF
>TRBV5-5|TRBJ2-4
ASSLSWTVNIQY
>TRBV29-1|TRBJ2-7
SVGEETGFSYEHY
>TRBV11-1|TRBJ2-7
TSSFMDYEQY
>TRBV4-2|TRBJ2-7
ASSQPGENEQY
>TRBV11-2|TRBJ2-4
ASSPGLGYIQY
>TRBV10-3|TRBJ2-1
AISPTSIRDEQF
>TRBV4-3|TRBJ2-2
ASSLLEGGPRSNTGELF
>TRBV11-2|TRBJ2-3
ASNLVNSVTQY
>TRBV12-3/TRBV12-4|TRBJ1-3
ASSQTGGRNTIY
>TRBV13|TRBJ1-2
ANSPRDGHGYGYA
>TRBV10-3|TRBJ2-1
AISEPAPVAYNEQF
>TRBV11-2|TRBJ1-2
ASSLVGEGYDYT
>TRBV10-3|TRBJ2-5
AISESATRQETRH
>TRBV10-1|TRBJ2-1
ASSDRSSYNEQF
>TRBV7-9|TRBJ2-2
ANSRGNTGELF
>TRBV5-4|TRBJ2-3
ASSLGHGRGTDTQY
>TRBV11-1|TRBJ2-2
ASSLVAGLNTGELF
>TRBV4-3|TRBJ2-1
ASSQNVVGARDELF
>TRBV4-3|TRBJ2-2
ASKLGNGELF
>TRBV7-8|TRBJ2-1
ASSPPQGGGYNEQF
>TRBV11-3|TRBJ2-5
ASSPGDSSQCVQETQY